These 15 T cell receptor beta chains came from one sample sequenced in a study of cytomegalovirus exposure and HLA in healthy donors. The PCR contained 60 Vbeta and 13 Jbeta primers. Sequencing used immunoSEQ multiplex PCR; TCRdb keeps in-frame clones, though not all of them. The record lists 150,000 or so clones, of which the ten most abundant hold 1.5% to 2%. The sample consisted of PBMCs. The source of these receptors is a woman aged 50 to 60 in good health and CMV-seronegative.

This sequence joins TRBV4-2 and TRBJ2-3, with TRBD2 as a possible D gene (7 bases). V was clipped by 0 bases and J by 4 bases, with 26 bases between them. This CDR3 is 20 amino acids long. Germline CDR1 and CDR2: LGHNA and YNFKEQ. The CDR3 bases are TGTGCCAGCAGCCAAGATGCACGGCGGGAGAGGGGGAAAGCCGCAGATACGCAGTATTTT. Its translation: CASSQDARRERGKAADTQYF.

The chain couples TRBV12-5 to TRBJ1-4, with D hard to call. Germline V gene lookup returns CDR1 LGHNT and CDR2 FRNRAP. The CDR3 has 17 amino acids. Trimming removed 4 bases from V and 5 bases from J, with 20 bases in between. Here the CDR3 reads CASGWECHRAQNEKLFF. CDR3 DNA: TGTGCTAGTGGTTGGGAGTGTCATCGGGCCCAGAATGAAAAACTGTTTTTT.

J is TRBJ2-7 and V is TRBV4-3, with D possibly being TRBD1 (6 bases). Germline V gene sequence: CDR1 LGHNA, CDR2 YSLEER. The CDR3 has 14 amino acids. V was clipped by 6 bases and J by 3 bases, with 15 bases between them. CDR3 protein: CASSVSAQGYEQYF. The CDR3, as DNA: TGCGCCAGCAGTGTAAGTGCACAGGGCTACGAGCAGTACTTC.

The chain employs TRBV5-5 and TRBJ1-1; weak D call: TRBD1 (5 bases). V lost 4 bases, J lost 0 bases, and 10 bases lay in between. CDR1 and CDR2 (germline): SGHKS, YYEKEE (reference sequence). The CDR3 covers 14 residues. The CDR3, as DNA: TGTGCCAGCAGCCGACAGCCTTTGAACACTGAAGCTTTCTTT. Its protein product is CASSRQPLNTEAFF.

J is TRBJ2-3 and V is TRBV9; 7 bases are a match to TRBD2. J lost 1 base, V lost 6 bases, and 8 bases had no gene match. CDR3 size: 15 residues. Germline V gene data show CDR1 as SGDLS and CDR2 as YYNGEE. CDR3 amino acids: CASTRGLPGTDTQYF. The DNA for the CDR3 is TGTGCCAGCACCCGGGGACTACCCGGCACAGATACGCAGTATTTT.

The chain links TRBV19 to TRBJ1-1; the D is unclear. Germline V gene lookup returns CDR1 LNHDA and CDR2 SQIVND (reference sequence). V lost 1 base and J 0 bases, leaving 9 bases between the germline ends. The CDR3 loop spans 15 amino acids. The CDR3: CASSIGSGVNTEAFF. The CDR3 nucleotides are TGTGCCAGTAGTATAGGGAGCGGGGTGAACACTGAAGCTTTCTTT.

CDR3 region: CASSLGWDRLEAFF. The CDR3 DNA reads as TGTGCCAGCAGCTTAGGGTGGGACAGGCTTGAAGCTTTCTTT. The chain joins TRBV7-9 to TRBJ1-1, with 8 nucleotides matching TRBD1. Germline assignment: CDR1 SEHNR and CDR2 FQNEAQ (reference sequence). The V segment lost 1 base and the J segment 7 bases; nucleotides outside the gene matches: 5. CDR3 size: 14 residues.

The rearrangement uses TRBV9 and TRBJ1-3, with 7 bases matching TRBD1. Germline V gene data show CDR1 as SGDLS and CDR2 as YYNGEE. This CDR3 region has 16 residues. Trimming took 4 bases from V and 2 from J; bases not matched to a gene: 9. The CDR3 bases are TGTGCCAGCAGCTCCGACGAGGGGGCTGCTGGAAACACCATATATTTT. Protein product: CASSSDEGAAGNTIYF.

This chain links TRBV5-4 with TRBJ2-5; 11 bases are a match to TRBD1. The CDR3 covers 15 residues. V shed 4 bases and J 3 bases; nucleotides not matched to a gene: 5. Germline V gene sequence: CDR1 SGHNT, CDR2 YYREEE (reference sequence). The CDR3 nucleotides read TGTGCCAGCAGCGCCGGACAGGGGGCAGAAGAGACCCAGTACTTC. Amino acids: CASSAGQGAEETQYF.

Remarks on this clone: At one boundary the junction diverges from the germline segment, which might be a read error. The genes are TRBV4-2 and TRBJ2-1; D is perhaps TRBD2 (6 bases). Germline V lookup: CDR1 LGHNA, CDR2 YNFKEQ. This CDR3 has 16 residues. Here the CDR3 reads CASSQDRGDFDNERFF. The CDR3 DNA reads TGTGCCAGCAGCCAAGATCGCGGGGACTTTGACAATGAGCGGTTCTTC.

V usage is TRBV30 and J usage is TRBJ1-2; 7 bases agree with TRBD1. The CDR3 is made up of 13 amino acids. Germline-derived CDR1 and CDR2 are GTSNPN and SVGIG (reference sequence). V shed 6 bases, J shed 5 bases, and the junction held 9 bases outside the gene matches. The CDR3 bases are TGTGCCTGTCGCCCGGACAGGTTATATGGCTACACCTTC. Residues: CACRPDRLYGYTF.

The V and J genes are TRBV7-9 and TRBJ2-7, with a weak D call TRBD1 (6 bases). V was pared by 3 bases and J by 0 bases, with 12 bases between. Germline CDR1 is SEHNR and CDR2 is FQNEAQ (reference sequence). CDR3 length: 15 residues. CDR3 in DNA: TGTGCCAGCAGCTTGGACAGTCTGAGCTCCTACGAGCAGTACTTC. Translated, it gives CASSLDSLSSYEQYF.

The V gene is TRBV7-2, the J gene TRBJ2-2; 8 positions agree with TRBD1. The CDR3 consists of 15 residues. The trim removed 1 base at V and 7 bases at J, leaving 5 bases unmatched. CDR1 and CDR2 from the germline V gene are SGHTA and FQGNSA. The CDR3 DNA reads as TGTGCCAGCAGCTTAGTCAGGGGGCACATCGGGGAGCTGTTTTTT. This translates into CASSLVRGHIGELFF.

This sequence joins TRBV5-1 and TRBJ2-1; D uncertain. Per the germline V gene, CDR1 is SGHRS and CDR2 is YFSETQ. There are 16 residues in the CDR3. With 1 base removed from V and 3 bases from J, the gap between germline ends came to 14 bases. The CDR3 loop is CASSLLRGNYYNEQFF. DNA of the CDR3: TGCGCCAGCAGCTTGCTACGAGGAAACTACTACAATGAGCAGTTCTTC. Filled out from reference TRBV5-1 and TRBJ2-1, the complete variable domain reads KAGVTQTPRYLIKTRGQQVTLSCSPISGHRSVSWYQQTPGQGLQFLFEYFSETQRNKGNFPGRFSGRQFSNSRSEMNVSTLELGDSALYLCASSLLRGNYYNEQFFGPGTRLTVL.

This sequence joins TRBV11-1 and TRBJ2-7, with a tentative D call TRBD2 (5 bases). CDR3 size: 14 residues. V was clipped by 4 bases and J by 3 bases, with 13 bases between them. From germline, CDR1 is SGHAT and CDR2 FQDESV (reference sequence). CDR3: CASSSTSTYYEQYF. In DNA, the CDR3 is TGTGCCAGCAGCTCTACTAGTACGTACTACGAGCAGTACTTC. Together with reference TRBV11-1 and TRBJ2-7, the CDR3 gives the full variable domain: EAEVAQSPRYKITEKSQAVAFWCDPISGHATLYWYRQILGQGPELLVQFQDESVVDDSQLPKDRFSAERLKGVDSTLKIQPAELGDSAMYLCASSSTSTYYEQYFGPGTRLTVT.